This T cell receptor (beta chain) was observed in a study of blood T cell repertoires in COVID-19. Study-wide context: There were acute and convalescent COVID-19 samples, and they came from the United States, Italy and Spain.

This CDR3 contains 12 residues. V lost 8 bases and J 8 bases, leaving 13 bases between the germline ends. Per the study methods: Estimation of nucleated cell counts relied on the amplification of reference gene primers. Assay used: immunoSEQ multiplex PCR; TCRdb lists only in-frame clones, some missing. The V and J calls and clone size were taken over from that table, and D and trimming were inferred from the DNA. The sample contains around 300,000 clones, 80% to 90% of which appear only once. Participant reports of clinical history set cohort assignment. Either two negative PCRs, clearance, or symptom resolution qualified Cohort 3 donors as recovered.

The TCR sequence derives from a woman aged 18-29 years who had recovered from COVID-19. This rearrangement joins TRBV12-3 or TRBV12-4 to TRBJ1-5; TRBD1 is a possible D gene (5 bases). The sample comprised PBMCs or T cells enriched from blood (not recorded which). CDR3 sequence (DNA): TGTGCCAGCTGCTCGGGAGGGGAGCCCCAGCATTTT. Translating gives CASCSGGEPQHF.